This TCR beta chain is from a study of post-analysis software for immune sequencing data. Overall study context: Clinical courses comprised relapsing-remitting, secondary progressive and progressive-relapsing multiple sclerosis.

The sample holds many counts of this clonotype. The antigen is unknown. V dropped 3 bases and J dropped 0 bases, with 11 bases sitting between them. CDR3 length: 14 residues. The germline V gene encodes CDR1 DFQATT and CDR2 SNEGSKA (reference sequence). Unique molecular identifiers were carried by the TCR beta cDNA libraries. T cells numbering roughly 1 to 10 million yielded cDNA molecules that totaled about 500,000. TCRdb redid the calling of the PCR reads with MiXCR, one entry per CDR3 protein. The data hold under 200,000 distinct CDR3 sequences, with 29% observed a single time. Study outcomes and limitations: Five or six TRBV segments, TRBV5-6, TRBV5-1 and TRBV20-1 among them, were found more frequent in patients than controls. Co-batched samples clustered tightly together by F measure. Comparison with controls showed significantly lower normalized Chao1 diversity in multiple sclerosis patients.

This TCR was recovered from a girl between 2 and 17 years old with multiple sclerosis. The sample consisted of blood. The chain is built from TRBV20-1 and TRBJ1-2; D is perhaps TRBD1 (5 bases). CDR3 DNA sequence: TGCAGTGCTAGTGACAGAGGGTCTAACTATGGCTACACCTTC. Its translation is CSASDRGSNYGYTF.